This T cell receptor (beta chain) was obtained from a study of OX40 agonist ivuxolimab in advanced cancers. Clones were sequenced by immunoSEQ multiplex PCR, and TCRdb holds only the in-frame ones, with some missing. The sample has about 50,000 clones; more than 70% are singletons. With V trimmed by 4 bases and J by 0 bases, 8 bases remained unmatched. The CDR3 runs 16 residues. CDR1 SGHRS and CDR2 YFSETQ come from the germline V gene. This receptor was identified in an adult with an advanced solid tumor such as melanoma, head and neck, liver or kidney cancer. Source: CD4+ or CD8+ T cells sorted from blood, taken in a trial of the OX40 agonist ivuxolimab. This chain uses TRBV5-1 with TRBJ2-7; 9 nucleotides match TRBD1. CDR3 sequence: CASSGGGQGDSYEQYF. The CDR3 bases are TGCGCCAGCAGCGGAGGGGGACAGGGAGACTCCTACGAGCAGTACTTC.